The 23 T cell receptor beta chains below were found in one sample sequenced in a study of blood T cell repertoires in COVID-19. Method: immunoSEQ multiplex PCR; TCRdb's copy keeps in-frame clones and lacks some. The sample lists about 120,000 clones; roughly 89% were seen once. The material sequenced was peripheral blood. These receptors were obtained from a man aged 40-49 years with acute or convalescent COVID-19.

This clone was counted once. V usage is TRBV27 and J usage is TRBJ1-3, with D possibly matching TRBD1 (5 bases). The length of the CDR3 is 15 residues. The V gene's germline CDR1 is MNHEY and CDR2 SMNVEV (reference sequence). V was shortened by 10 bases and J by 4 bases, with 20 bases between the two germline ends. The CDR3 sequence is CATRASGVTGNTIYF. The CDR3 nucleotides read TGTGCCACCCGCGCTTCGGGGGTTACGGGAAACACCATATATTTT.

This clone was counted a few times. J is TRBJ2-7 and V is TRBV5-1, with D perhaps matching TRBD2 (5 bases). The V gene's germline CDR1 is SGHRS and CDR2 YFSETQ. The CDR3 sequence is 15 residues long. V gave up 4 bases and J gave up 5 bases, with 19 bases separating them. CDR3 nucleotides: TGCGCCAGCAGCCTCATTGCCGGGATGAAAGACGAGCAGTACTTC. It specifies CASSLIAGMKDEQYF.

The chain recombines TRBV5-1 with TRBJ2-1; TRBD2 aligns across 13 bases. J gave up 7 bases and V 5 bases, and 6 bases lay outside the gene matches. Germline V gene sequence: CDR1 SGHRS, CDR2 YFSETQ. CDR3 length: 15 residues. The CDR3 nucleotides read TGCGCCAGCAGACCCGGGACTAGCGGGATAAATGAGCAGTTCTTC. Its translation: CASRPGTSGINEQFF. Full variable domain (remainder filled in from reference TRBV5-1 and TRBJ2-1): KAGVTQTPRYLIKTRGQQVTLSCSPISGHRSVSWYQQTPGQGLQFLFEYFSETQRNKGNFPGRFSGRQFSNSRSEMNVSTLELGDSALYLCASRPGTSGINEQFFGPGTRLTVL.

This clone was picked up one time. V and J are TRBV5-4 and TRBJ2-3; TRBD1 agrees at 9 bases. V shed 4 bases and J 4 bases; nucleotides not matched to a gene: 10. CDR1 SGHNT and CDR2 YYREEE come from the germline V gene (reference sequence). CDR3 size: 16 residues. CDR3 DNA: TGTGCCAGCAGCGAGGGGACAGGGCGAGGCCCAGATACGCAGTATTTT. Translated, it gives CASSEGTGRGPDTQYF.

V is TRBV19 and J is TRBJ2-3, with TRBD1 matching over 7 bases. The V gene's germline CDR1 is LNHDA and CDR2 SQIVND (reference sequence). The CDR3 runs to 15 residues. V lost 2 bases, J lost 2 bases, and 4 bases stayed unmatched. CDR3 nucleotide sequence: TGTGCCAGTAGTATAAAGGGACAGCTCACAGATACGCAGTATTTT. This gives the protein CASSIKGQLTDTQYF.

This chain connects TRBV7-2 to TRBJ2-6, with 11 bases fitting TRBD1. The CDR3 has 19 amino acids. Germline V CDR1 and CDR2: SGHTA, FQGNSA. V lost 4 bases to trimming and J lost 4 bases; unmatched junction nucleotides: 12. For the CDR3, the DNA is TGTGCCAGCAGCTCAACTCCCGGACAGGGGGCGCCAGGGGCCAACGTCCTGACTTTC. This translates into CASSSTPGQGAPGANVLTF.

The chain recombines TRBV5-6 with TRBJ2-1, with D perhaps matching TRBD1 (6 bases). Germline CDR1 and CDR2: SGHDT and YYEEEE. Trimming took off 1 base at V and 4 bases at J, with 12 bases between the two ends. The CDR3 contains 15 residues. The CDR3 spells CASSLSAGEYNEQFF. The CDR3 DNA reads as TGTGCCAGCAGCTTGTCGGCAGGGGAATACAATGAGCAGTTCTTC.

The chain employs TRBV5-1 and TRBJ1-1; D unresolved. The V gene's germline CDR1 is SGHRS and CDR2 YFSETQ. The V end lost 6 bases, the J end lost 5 bases, and 20 bases lay between the germline ends. This CDR3 is built from 15 residues. CDR3 DNA sequence: TGCGCCAGCACCCCGGGAAACTCCCCGAAAACTGAAGCTTTCTTT. Its translation is CASTPGNSPKTEAFF. The whole variable domain, remainder taken from reference TRBV5-1 and TRBJ1-1, is KAGVTQTPRYLIKTRGQQVTLSCSPISGHRSVSWYQQTPGQGLQFLFEYFSETQRNKGNFPGRFSGRQFSNSRSEMNVSTLELGDSALYLCASTPGNSPKTEAFFGQGTRLTVV.

The genes are TRBV5-4 and TRBJ2-7; 10 bases map to TRBD2. The CDR3 loop spans 14 amino acids. V lost 0 bases and J lost 5; bases outside the gene matches: 2. The germline V gene has CDR1 SGHNT and CDR2 YYREEE (reference sequence). The CDR3 sequence is CASSLVSGGHEQYF. The DNA for the CDR3 is TGTGCCAGCAGCTTGGTTAGCGGGGGGCACGAGCAGTACTTC.

V and J are TRBV27 and TRBJ1-2; 9 bases map to TRBD1. CDR1 and CDR2 (germline): MNHEY, SMNVEV (reference sequence). V shed 3 bases and J 5 bases; nucleotides not matched to a gene: 10. CDR3 length: 16 residues. The CDR3 nucleotides read TGTGCCAGCAGTTTGTCAGGGACAGGGAGTCTATATGGCTACACCTTC. Protein sequence: CASSLSGTGSLYGYTF.

The V and J genes are TRBV5-5 and TRBJ2-1; D might be TRBD1 (5 bases). Germline lookup yields CDR1 SGHKS and CDR2 YYEKEE (reference sequence). There are 15 residues in the CDR3. V dropped 2 bases and J dropped 5 bases, with 14 bases sitting between them. Here the CDR3 DNA reads TGTGCCAGCAGCTTAGGGCAGGGAAGTAACAATGAGCAGTTCTTC. It codes for CASSLGQGSNNEQFF.

The chain carries TRBV6-5 and TRBJ1-1; D call uncertain. Looked up from germline, CDR1 is MNHEY and CDR2 is SVGAGI. This CDR3 contains 14 residues. Trimming pared 2 bases from V and 5 bases from J, leaving 12 bases between. In DNA, the CDR3 is TGTGCCAGCAGTTACAGAGGCGCCGGGACTGAAGCTTTCTTT. This codes for CASSYRGAGTEAFF.

This chain links TRBV27 with TRBJ2-3; tentatively, D is TRBD2 (5 bases). V was trimmed by 8 bases and J by 3 bases, leaving 15 bases between them. The CDR3 has 14 amino acids. From germline, CDR1 is MNHEY and CDR2 SMNVEV (reference sequence). In DNA form, the CDR3 reads TGTGCCAGCCGAACCTCCGGGGAGACAGATACGCAGTATTTT. Translating gives CASRTSGETDTQYF.

This clone was seen only a few times. The chain couples TRBV4-1 to TRBJ2-7, with D unclear. The ends were cut back, 0 bases at V and 2 bases at J, with 5 bases in the middle. The germline V gene encodes CDR1 MGHRA and CDR2 YSYEKL. The CDR3 covers 13 residues. The DNA of the CDR3 is TGCGCCAGCAGCCAAGACCAGACCTACGAGCAGTACTTC. It codes for CASSQDQTYEQYF.

V and J are TRBV9 and TRBJ2-1; D is unresolved. The V gene's germline CDR1 is SGDLS and CDR2 YYNGEE. Trimming pared 3 bases from V and 0 bases from J, leaving 7 bases between. This CDR3 region has 14 residues. The CDR3 loop is CASSAGSSYNEQFF. Here the CDR3 DNA reads TGTGCCAGCAGCGCCGGGTCCTCCTACAATGAGCAGTTCTTC.

V gene TRBV2 combines with J gene TRBJ1-1; D possibly corresponds to TRBD1 (5 bases). Germline loops: CDR1 SNHLY, CDR2 FYNNEI. The CDR3 sequence is 13 residues long. Trimming left V 5 bases short and J 3 bases short, with 10 bases between. CDR3 sequence (DNA): TGTGCCAGCAGTTCAGACAGACACACTGAAGCTTTCTTT. Translated, it gives CASSSDRHTEAFF.

The chain links TRBV19 to TRBJ2-1, with TRBD2 matching over 14 bases. J lost 8 bases, V lost 8 bases, and 8 bases had no gene match. Germline lookup yields CDR1 LNHDA and CDR2 SQIVND (reference sequence). The CDR3 contains 15 residues. CDR3 sequence (DNA): TGTGCCAGTCTTAAGACTAGCGGGAGGGCCGATGAGCAGTTCTTC. It specifies CASLKTSGRADEQFF.

The gene calls are TRBV7-2 and TRBJ1-2, with 7 positions matching TRBD1. Trimming took 4 bases from V and 8 from J; bases not matched to a gene: 7. The CDR3 is 13 residues long. Germline values: CDR1 SGHTA, CDR2 FQGNSA. The CDR3: CASSYDRDGGYTF. CDR3 sequence (DNA): TGTGCCAGCAGCTACGACAGGGACGGGGGCTACACCTTC.

The chain links TRBV25-1 to TRBJ1-2; 7 nucleotides line up with TRBD1. CDR1 is MGHDK, CDR2 SYGVNS, per germline. The junction had 5 bases not matched to a gene; V was cut back by 2 bases and J by 8 bases. The CDR3 loop spans 13 amino acids. The CDR3 DNA is TGTGCCAGCAGTGAAAGGGGGCGGGGAGGCTACACCTTC. This gives the protein CASSERGRGGYTF.

This chain uses TRBV5-1 with TRBJ1-6; TRBD1 matches 8 bases. The CDR3 is 14 residues long. After removal of 3 bases from V and 11 bases from J, the junction contained 7 bases not matched to a gene. Germline loops: CDR1 SGHRS, CDR2 YFSETQ. The CDR3 DNA follows: TGCGCCAGCAGCTCGGACAGGGCGAGTCCACCCCTCCACTTT. Translation: CASSSDRASPPLHF.

The V gene is TRBV5-8, the J gene TRBJ2-7; 8 bases are a match to TRBD1. The trim removed 5 bases at V and 0 bases at J, leaving 7 bases unmatched. This CDR3 comprises 15 residues. Per germline, CDR1 SGHTS and CDR2 YDEGEE. The CDR3 region has the DNA TGTGCCAGCAGTCCTGAGACAGGGGTCTCCTACGAGCAGTACTTC. Its translation is CASSPETGVSYEQYF.

This clone showed up just once. CDR3 sequence: CASSTGQGLYTIYF. The CDR3 region has the DNA TGTGCCAGCAGCACCGGACAGGGATTATACACCATATATTTT. The rearrangement uses TRBV5-6 and TRBJ1-3; 8 bases align to TRBD1. Per germline, CDR1 SGHDT and CDR2 YYEEEE. Trimming cost V 4 bases and J 8 bases; bases outside gene matches: 8. This CDR3 is 14 amino acids long.

V is TRBV7-9 and J is TRBJ1-2; a weak D match, TRBD1 (6 bases). CDR3 length: 15 amino acids. V lost 5 bases and J lost 2, with 15 bases in between. CDR1 SEHNR and CDR2 FQNEAQ come from the germline V gene (reference sequence). This CDR3 reads CASSLPWTANYGYTF. CDR3 nucleotides: TGTGCCAGCAGCCTACCCTGGACAGCCAACTATGGCTACACCTTC.